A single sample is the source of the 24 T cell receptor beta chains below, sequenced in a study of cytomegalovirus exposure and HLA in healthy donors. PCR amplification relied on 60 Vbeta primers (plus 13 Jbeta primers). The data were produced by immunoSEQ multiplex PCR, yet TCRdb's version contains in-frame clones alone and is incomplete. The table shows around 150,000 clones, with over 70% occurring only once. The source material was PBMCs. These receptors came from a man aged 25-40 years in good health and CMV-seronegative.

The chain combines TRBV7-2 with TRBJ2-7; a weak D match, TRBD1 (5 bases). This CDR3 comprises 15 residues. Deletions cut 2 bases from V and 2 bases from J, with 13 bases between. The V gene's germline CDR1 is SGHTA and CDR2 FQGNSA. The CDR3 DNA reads TGTGCCAGCAGCTTAAAGGGGCAGGGAACCTACGAGCAGTACTTC. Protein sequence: CASSLKGQGTYEQYF.

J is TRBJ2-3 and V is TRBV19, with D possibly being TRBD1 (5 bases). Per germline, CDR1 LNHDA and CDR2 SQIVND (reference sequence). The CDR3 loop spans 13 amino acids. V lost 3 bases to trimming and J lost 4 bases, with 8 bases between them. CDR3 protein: CASSIWGPDTQYF. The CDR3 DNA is TGTGCCAGTAGTATTTGGGGCCCAGATACGCAGTATTTT.

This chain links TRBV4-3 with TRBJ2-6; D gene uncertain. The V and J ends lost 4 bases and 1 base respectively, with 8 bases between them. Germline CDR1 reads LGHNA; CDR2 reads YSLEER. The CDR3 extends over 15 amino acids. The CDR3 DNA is TGCGCCAGCAGCCTCTCTAGTTCTGGGGCCAACGTCCTGACTTTC. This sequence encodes CASSLSSSGANVLTF.

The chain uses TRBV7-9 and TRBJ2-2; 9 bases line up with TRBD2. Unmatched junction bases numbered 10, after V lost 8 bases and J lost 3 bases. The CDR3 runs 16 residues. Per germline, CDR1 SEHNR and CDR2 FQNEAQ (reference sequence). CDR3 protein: CASDPMGLADTGELFF. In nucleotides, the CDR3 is TGTGCCAGCGACCCGATGGGACTAGCAGACACCGGGGAGCTGTTTTTT.

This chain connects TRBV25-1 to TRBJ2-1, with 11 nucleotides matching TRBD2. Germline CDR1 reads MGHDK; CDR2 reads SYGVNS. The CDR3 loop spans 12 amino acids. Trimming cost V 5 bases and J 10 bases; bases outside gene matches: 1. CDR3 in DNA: TGTGCCAGCAGTCCTAGCGGGGGGGAGCAGTTCTTC. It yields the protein CASSPSGGEQFF.

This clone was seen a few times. The CDR3 region has the DNA TGTGCCAGCGCTACCGGGACTAATCCCTACGAGCAGTACTTC. As protein: CASATGTNPYEQYF. The chain is built from TRBV5-6 and TRBJ2-7; TRBD2 matches at 7 bases. J lost 2 bases, V lost 7 bases, and 9 bases had no gene match. CDR1 and CDR2 from the germline V gene are SGHDT and YYEEEE. This CDR3 comprises 14 residues. The complete variable domain, with remaining parts taken from reference TRBV5-6 and TRBJ2-7, reads DAGVTQSPTHLIKTRGQQVTLRCSPKSGHDTVSWYQQALGQGPQFIFQYYEEEERQRGNFPDRFSGHQFPNYSSELNVNALLLGDSALYLCASATGTNPYEQYFGPGTRLTVT.

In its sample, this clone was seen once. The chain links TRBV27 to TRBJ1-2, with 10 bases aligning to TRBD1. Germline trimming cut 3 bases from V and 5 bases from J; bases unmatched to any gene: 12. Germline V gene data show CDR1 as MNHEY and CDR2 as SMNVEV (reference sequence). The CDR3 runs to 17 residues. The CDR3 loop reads CASSFFLGTGERYGYTF. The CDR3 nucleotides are TGTGCCAGCAGTTTCTTCCTGGGGACAGGGGAGAGGTATGGCTACACCTTC.

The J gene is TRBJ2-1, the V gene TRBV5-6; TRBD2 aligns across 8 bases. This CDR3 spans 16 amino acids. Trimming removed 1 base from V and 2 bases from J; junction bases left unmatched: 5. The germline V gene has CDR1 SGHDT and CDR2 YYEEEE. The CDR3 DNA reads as TGTGCCAGCAGCTTGACTAGCGGAGGGACCTACAATGAGCAGTTCTTC. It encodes CASSLTSGGTYNEQFF.

The CDR3 protein is CASSLRWGQVDTEAFF. CDR3 DNA: TGTGCCAGCAGCCTTAGGTGGGGACAGGTCGACACTGAAGCTTTCTTT. This rearrangement joins TRBV11-2 to TRBJ1-1; TRBD1 matches at 8 bases. The germline V gene has CDR1 SGHAT and CDR2 FQNNGV. The CDR3 spans 16 residues. The ends lost 5 bases at V and 3 bases at J; junction bases unmatched: 11.

CDR3 residues: CASSEHRTGGNIQYF. CDR3 DNA: TGTGCCAGCAGTGAACATAGAACAGGGGGGAACATTCAGTACTTC. The J gene is TRBJ2-4, the V gene TRBV6-1; 8 nucleotides agree with TRBD1. Germline V lookup: CDR1 MNHNS, CDR2 SASEGT. V dropped 2 bases and J dropped 7; count of bases not matched to a gene: 7. CDR3 size: 15 residues.

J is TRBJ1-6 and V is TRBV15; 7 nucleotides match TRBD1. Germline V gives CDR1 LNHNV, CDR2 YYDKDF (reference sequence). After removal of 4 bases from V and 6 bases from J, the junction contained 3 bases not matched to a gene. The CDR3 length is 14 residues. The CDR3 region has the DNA TGTGCCACCAGCAAAGACAGGGCTAATTCACCCCTCCACTTT. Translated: CATSKDRANSPLHF.

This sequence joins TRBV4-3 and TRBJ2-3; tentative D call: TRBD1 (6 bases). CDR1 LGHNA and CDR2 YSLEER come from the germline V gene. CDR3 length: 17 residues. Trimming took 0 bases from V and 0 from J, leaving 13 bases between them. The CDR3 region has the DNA TGCGCCAGCAGCCAAGAACCCAGGGGCCGAAGCACAGATACGCAGTATTTT. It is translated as CASSQEPRGRSTDTQYF.

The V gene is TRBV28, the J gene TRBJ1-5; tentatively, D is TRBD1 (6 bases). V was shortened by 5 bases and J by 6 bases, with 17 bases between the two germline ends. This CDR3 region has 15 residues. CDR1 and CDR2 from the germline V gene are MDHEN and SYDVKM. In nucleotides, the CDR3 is TGTGCCAGCAGTCAACAGGGCTGGGTTGGTCAGCCCCAGCATTTT. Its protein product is CASSQQGWVGQPQHF.

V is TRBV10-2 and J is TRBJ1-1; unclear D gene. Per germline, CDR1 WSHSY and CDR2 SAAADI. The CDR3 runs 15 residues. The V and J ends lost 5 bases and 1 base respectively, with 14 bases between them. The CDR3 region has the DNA TGCGCCAGCAGTATGGCGGCTTTTTCGAACACTGAAGCTTTCTTT. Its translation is CASSMAAFSNTEAFF.

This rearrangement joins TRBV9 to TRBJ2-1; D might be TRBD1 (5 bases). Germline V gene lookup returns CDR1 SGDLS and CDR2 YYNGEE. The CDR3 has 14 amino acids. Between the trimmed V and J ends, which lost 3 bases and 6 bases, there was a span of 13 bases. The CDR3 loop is CASSGGSILNEQFF. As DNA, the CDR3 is TGTGCCAGCAGCGGGGGCTCTATCCTCAATGAGCAGTTCTTC.

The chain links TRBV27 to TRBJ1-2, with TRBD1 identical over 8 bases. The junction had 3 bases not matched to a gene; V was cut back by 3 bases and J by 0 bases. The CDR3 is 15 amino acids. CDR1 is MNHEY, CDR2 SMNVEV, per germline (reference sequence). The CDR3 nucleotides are TGTGCCAGCAGTTTTGGGGACAGGACTAACTATGGCTACACCTTC. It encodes CASSFGDRTNYGYTF.

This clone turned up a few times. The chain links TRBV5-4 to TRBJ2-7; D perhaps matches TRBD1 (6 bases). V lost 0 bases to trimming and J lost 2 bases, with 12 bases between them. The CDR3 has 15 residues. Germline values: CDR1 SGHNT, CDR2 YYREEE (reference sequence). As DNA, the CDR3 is TGTGCCAGCAGCTTGGGTGGGGGCCTCACCTACGAGCAGTACTTC. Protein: CASSLGGGLTYEQYF.

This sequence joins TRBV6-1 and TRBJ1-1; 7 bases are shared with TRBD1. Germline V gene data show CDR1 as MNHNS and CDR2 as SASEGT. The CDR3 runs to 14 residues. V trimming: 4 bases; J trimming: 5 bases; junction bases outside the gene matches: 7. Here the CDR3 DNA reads TGTGCCAGCAGTGCACTCTGGACAGGTACTGAAGCTTTCTTT. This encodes CASSALWTGTEAFF.

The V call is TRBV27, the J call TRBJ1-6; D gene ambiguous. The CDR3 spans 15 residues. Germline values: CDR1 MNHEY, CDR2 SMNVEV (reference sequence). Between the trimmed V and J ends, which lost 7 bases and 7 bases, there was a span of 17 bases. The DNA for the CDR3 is TGTGCCAGCAACCTTTCCGGGTTCAGCAATTCACCCCTCCACTTT. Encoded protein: CASNLSGFSNSPLHF.

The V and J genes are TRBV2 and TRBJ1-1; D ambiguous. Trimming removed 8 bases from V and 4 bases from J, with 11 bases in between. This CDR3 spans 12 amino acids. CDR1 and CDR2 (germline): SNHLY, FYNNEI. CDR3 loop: CASEGTGTEAFF. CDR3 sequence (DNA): TGTGCCAGCGAGGGCACCGGCACTGAAGCTTTCTTT.

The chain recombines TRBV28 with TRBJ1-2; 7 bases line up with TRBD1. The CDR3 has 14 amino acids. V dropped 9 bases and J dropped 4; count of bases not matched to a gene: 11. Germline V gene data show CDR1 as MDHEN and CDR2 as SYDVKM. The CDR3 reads CASQTTGLPYGYTF. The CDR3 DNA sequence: TGTGCCAGTCAAACGACAGGGCTCCCCTATGGCTACACCTTC.

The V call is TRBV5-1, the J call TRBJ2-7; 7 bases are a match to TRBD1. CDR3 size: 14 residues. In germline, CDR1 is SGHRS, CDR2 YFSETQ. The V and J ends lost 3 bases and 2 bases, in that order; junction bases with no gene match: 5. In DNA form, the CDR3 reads TGCGCCAGCAGCTCTAGACAGGGCACCTACGAGCAGTACTTC. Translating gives CASSSRQGTYEQYF.

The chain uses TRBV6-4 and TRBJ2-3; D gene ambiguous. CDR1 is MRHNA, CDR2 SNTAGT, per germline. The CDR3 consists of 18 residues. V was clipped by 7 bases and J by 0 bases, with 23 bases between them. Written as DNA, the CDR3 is TGTGCCAGCATTGGAGTGCACTCCGCAGCCACTAGCACAGATACGCAGTATTTT. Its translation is CASIGVHSAATSTDTQYF.

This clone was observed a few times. CDR3 nucleotides: TGTGCCAGCAGCTTCAGGGGTTTTAACTATGGCTACACCTTC. Translation: CASSFRGFNYGYTF. The chain links TRBV5-4 to TRBJ1-2; TRBD1 might be the D (6 bases). V gave up 2 bases and J gave up 1 base, with 9 bases separating them. CDR3 length: 14 residues. Germline V gene data show CDR1 as SGHNT and CDR2 as YYREEE (reference sequence).